This T cell receptor beta chain was captured in a study of T cell changes during pregnancy in multiple sclerosis. This CDR3 is built from 12 residues. The germline gives CDR1 SGDLS, CDR2 YYNGEE. V was pared by 3 bases and J by 4 bases, with 7 bases between. Method: immunoSEQ multiplex PCR; TCRdb's copy keeps in-frame clones and lacks some. Of roughly 110,000 clones in the sample, 92% were seen once. This chain connects TRBV9 to TRBJ1-2; D is perhaps TRBD1 (6 bases). The clonotype was recovered from a female donor with multiple sclerosis, enrolled in a pregnancy study. The starting material was peripheral blood, obtained in the third trimester of pregnancy. The CDR3 reads CASSDRVYGYTF. CDR3 in DNA: TGTGCCAGCAGCGACAGGGTCTATGGCTACACCTTC.